This T cell receptor (beta chain) originates from a study of cytomegalovirus exposure and HLA in healthy donors. The PCR employed 60 Vbeta primers together with 13 Jbeta primers. TCRdb's table, derived via immunoSEQ multiplex PCR, lists solely in-frame clones and lacks some. Altogether around 87,000 clones are present, approximately 80% being singletons, with the ten largest covering roughly 3%. By its share, this clone is medium-sized (0.01 to 0.1%). The TCR was taken from a man aged 40-55 years in good health and CMV-seronegative. The specimen was PBMCs.

The CDR3 coding sequence is TGTGCCAGCACTGAGACTAGCGGGGATAGGTCCTACAATGAGCAGTTCTTC. It specifies CASTETSGDRSYNEQFF. This rearrangement joins TRBV6-1 to TRBJ2-1; 11 bases line up with TRBD2. The CDR3 is 17 amino acids. V was pared by 7 bases and J by 1 base, with 9 bases of the junction left unmatched. From germline, CDR1 is MNHNS and CDR2 SASEGT.